The clone carrying this TCR beta chain has a count of ten or more. Its antigen is undetermined. The sample is drawn from a study of T cell repertoires in cytomegalovirus infection. General observations from the study: CMV-specific HLA-C-restricted TCR beta clonotypes dominated the ex vivo response.

The germline CDR1 and CDR2 sequences are SGHAT and FQNNGV. Trimming took 1 base from V and 7 from J; bases not matched to a gene: 9. The CDR3 is 16 amino acids. TCRdb passed the reads through MiXCR, listing each CDR3 protein once. The sample holds about 250,000 distinct CDR3 sequences; 6.5% are singletons and the top ten take under 7%. The sequence was obtained from a human donor in good health (CMV status not recorded). Some clones in this sample may be carry-over from other donors' samples. The sample consisted of PBMCs. V usage is TRBV11-2 and J usage is TRBJ2-1; 8 positions match TRBD1. As DNA, the CDR3 is TGTGCCAGCAGCTTAGGATACAGGGGGGCGATGAATGAGCAGTTCTTC. Its translation is CASSLGYRGAMNEQFF.